The sequence of this T cell receptor (beta chain) was determined in a study of a mutant IDH1 vaccine in newly diagnosed glioma. Study as a whole: Patients got their first vaccination 4-6 weeks after radiotherapy alone, or with temozolomide cycles.

Time point here: week 47, end of study. The investigators gave 300 ug of mutant IDH1 20-mer peptide in each vaccine dose, together with topical imiquimod. Patients had eight vaccinations, in weeks 1, 3, 5, 7, 11, 15, 19 and 23. Study conclusions and caveats: Overall, around 93% of patients had vaccine-induced immune responses.

Of note for this clone: What it binds is unknown.

Profiling relied on immunoSEQ multiplex PCR, and the TCRdb table lists in-frame clones only, not all of them. This table holds about 54,000 clones, roughly 87% found once. The sequences come from PBMCs, collected from a glioma patient whose treatment included an IDH1 peptide vaccine. This clonotype was sampled from a woman in her 50s with glioma.

As DNA, the CDR3 is TGTGCCAGCAGTCTCCGGGACAGCCGCACAGATACGCAGTATTTT. Protein: CASSLRDSRTDTQYF. The V and J genes are TRBV11-2 and TRBJ2-3; TRBD1 matches at 7 bases. V dropped 6 bases and J dropped 1; count of bases not matched to a gene: 7. Germline V lookup: CDR1 SGHAT, CDR2 FQNNGV. This CDR3 contains 15 residues.